The TCR beta chain described here comes from a study of cytomegalovirus exposure and HLA in healthy donors. With 60 Vbeta and 13 Jbeta primers, the PCR was carried out. TCRdb's table, derived via immunoSEQ multiplex PCR, lists solely in-frame clones and lacks some. The table includes under 150,000 clones, roughly 65% detected once. Study outcomes and limitations: Donor immune exposure was known only as CMV serostatus. The study assumed roughly uniform donor sequencing depth for presence/absence analyses.

Comment on this clone: Its cognate antigen is unknown.

The CDR3 consists of 15 residues. CDR1 and CDR2 (germline): MDHEN, SYDVKM. V lost 5 bases, J lost 5 bases, and 8 bases stayed unmatched. The chain uses TRBV28 and TRBJ2-3, with 9 bases fitting TRBD1. Sequencing was performed on PBMCs. This TCR was recovered from a man aged 60 to 75 in good health and CMV-seronegative. The CDR3 loop reads CASSTLGQGLDTQYF. The CDR3, as DNA: TGTGCCAGCAGTACCCTAGGACAGGGGTTAGATACGCAGTATTTT.